These T cell receptor beta chains were read from a single sample in a study of cytomegalovirus exposure and HLA in healthy donors. Clones were read by immunoSEQ multiplex PCR, and TCRdb kept only the in-frame ones, dropping some. Of more than 95,000 clones listed, around 74% are singletons. The source material was PBMCs. The receptor set was obtained from a woman aged 18-29 years in good health and CMV-seronegative. Each CDR3 is given with its conserved first and last residue. Each record gives: CDR3 protein, CDR3 DNA, D gene, V gene, J gene, CDR3 length, clone size. The D gene is left open where the match is weak. Some rows mark clone size as missing; the rest say once, few, many or name a class of expanded clone.

CASRRQGDNSPLHF	TGTGCCAGCAGGAGACAGGGGGATAATTCACCCCTCCACTTT	TRBD1	TRBV10-3	TRBJ1-6	14	-
CAWSLRGNQPQHF	TGTGCCTGGAGTCTCAGGGGCAATCAGCCCCAGCATTTT	-	TRBV30	TRBJ1-5	13	once
CAISVGTGVAEETQYF	TGTGCCATCAGTGTGGGGACAGGGGTAGCGGAAGAGACCCAGTACTTC	TRBD1	TRBV10-3	TRBJ2-5	16	few
CASSLSALAGGGIDTQYF	TGTGCCAGCAGTCTCTCCGCTTTAGCGGGGGGGGGAATAGATACGCAGTATTTT	TRBD2	TRBV27	TRBJ2-3	18	-
CASSPGPVGTSNQPQHF	TGTGCCAGCAGTCCCGGCCCGGTGGGGACAAGCAATCAGCCCCAGCATTTT	-	TRBV27	TRBJ1-5	17	-
CASSYFVYSPLHF	TGTGCCAGCAGTTACTTCGTCTATTCCCCCCTCCACTTT	-	TRBV6-5	TRBJ1-6	13	-
CASSSGQGNTEAFF	TGTGCCAGCAGCTCGGGACAGGGGAACACTGAAGCTTTCTTT	TRBD1	TRBV5-4	TRBJ1-1	14	-
CAAGKQPSYNEQFF	TGTGCCGCCGGGAAACAACCCTCCTACAATGAGCAGTTCTTC	-	TRBV6-5	TRBJ2-1	14	few
CASSHSNTEAFF	TGCGCCAGCAGCCATAGCAACACTGAAGCTTTCTTT	-	TRBV4-1	TRBJ1-1	12	-
CASSRYNRDTEAFF	TGTGCCAGCAGCCGCTATAACAGGGACACTGAAGCTTTCTTT	-	TRBV6-5	TRBJ1-1	14	-
CASSPPNSPLHF	TGTGCCAGCAGTCCCCCAAATTCACCCCTCCACTTT	-	TRBV27	TRBJ1-6	12	-
CASSLGSGETQYF	TGTGCCAGCAGCTTAGGGAGCGGGGAGACCCAGTACTTC	-	TRBV11-3	TRBJ2-5	13	-